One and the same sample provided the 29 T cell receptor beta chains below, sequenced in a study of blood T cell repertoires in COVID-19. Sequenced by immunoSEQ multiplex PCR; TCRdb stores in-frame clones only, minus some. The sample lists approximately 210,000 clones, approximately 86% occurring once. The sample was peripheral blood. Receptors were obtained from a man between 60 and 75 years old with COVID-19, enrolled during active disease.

Written as DNA, the CDR3 is TGCAGCCACCAGACAGGCCCTGGAAACACCATATATTTT. This codes for CSHQTGPGNTIYF. The J gene is TRBJ1-3, the V gene TRBV29-1; D might be TRBD1 (6 bases). The CDR3 consists of 13 residues. V was trimmed by 8 bases and J by 2 bases, leaving 13 bases between them. Germline CDR1 reads SQVTM; CDR2 reads ANQGSEA.

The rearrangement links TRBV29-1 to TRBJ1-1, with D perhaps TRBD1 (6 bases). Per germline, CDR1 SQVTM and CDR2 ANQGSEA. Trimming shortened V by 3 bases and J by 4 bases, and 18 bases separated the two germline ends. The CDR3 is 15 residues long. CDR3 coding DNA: TGCAGCGTTGAGGGTGAAGGGGGAGTCGGCACTGAAGCTTTCTTT. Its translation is CSVEGEGGVGTEAFF.

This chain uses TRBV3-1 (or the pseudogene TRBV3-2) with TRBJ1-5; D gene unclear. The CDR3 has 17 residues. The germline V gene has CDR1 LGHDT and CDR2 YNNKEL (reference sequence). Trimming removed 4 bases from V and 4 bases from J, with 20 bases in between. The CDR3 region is CASSPQVPGVGNQPQHF. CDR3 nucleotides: TGTGCCAGCAGCCCCCAGGTTCCCGGGGTAGGTAATCAGCCCCAGCATTTT.

In nucleotides, the CDR3 is TGTGCCAGTAGTAAAAGGGGAGGGGACACTGAAGCTTTCTTT. Amino acids: CASSKRGGDTEAFF. The genes are TRBV19 and TRBJ1-1, with D possibly being TRBD1 (5 bases). CDR3 size: 14 residues. Deletions cut 4 bases from V and 3 bases from J, with 12 bases between. CDR1 is LNHDA, CDR2 SQIVND, per germline (reference sequence).

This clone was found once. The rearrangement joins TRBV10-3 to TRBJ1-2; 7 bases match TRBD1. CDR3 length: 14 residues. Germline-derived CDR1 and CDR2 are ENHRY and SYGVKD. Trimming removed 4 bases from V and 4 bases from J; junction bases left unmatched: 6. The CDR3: CAISGDREFYGYTF. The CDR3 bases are TGTGCCATCAGTGGTGACAGGGAGTTCTATGGCTACACCTTC.

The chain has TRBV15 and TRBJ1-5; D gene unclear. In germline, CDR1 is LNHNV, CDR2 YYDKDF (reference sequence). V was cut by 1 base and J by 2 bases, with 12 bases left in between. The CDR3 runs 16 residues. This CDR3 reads CATSRGFGTGNQPQHF. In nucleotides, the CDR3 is TGTGCCACCAGCAGAGGTTTTGGAACAGGCAATCAGCCCCAGCATTTT.

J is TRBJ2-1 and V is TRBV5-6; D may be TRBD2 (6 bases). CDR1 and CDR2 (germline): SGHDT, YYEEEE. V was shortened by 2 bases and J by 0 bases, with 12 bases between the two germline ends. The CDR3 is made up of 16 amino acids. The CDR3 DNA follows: TGTGCCAGCAGCTTCCTAGCGACCCGCTCCTACAATGAGCAGTTCTTC. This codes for CASSFLATRSYNEQFF.

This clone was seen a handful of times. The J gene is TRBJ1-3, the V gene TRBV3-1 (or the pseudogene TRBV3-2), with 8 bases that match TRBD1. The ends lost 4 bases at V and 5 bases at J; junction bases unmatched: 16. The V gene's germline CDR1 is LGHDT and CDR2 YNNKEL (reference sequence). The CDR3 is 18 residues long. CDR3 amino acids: CASSPHGTGAGRRNTIYF. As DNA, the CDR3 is TGTGCCAGCAGCCCCCACGGGACAGGTGCCGGTAGGAGAAACACCATATATTTT.

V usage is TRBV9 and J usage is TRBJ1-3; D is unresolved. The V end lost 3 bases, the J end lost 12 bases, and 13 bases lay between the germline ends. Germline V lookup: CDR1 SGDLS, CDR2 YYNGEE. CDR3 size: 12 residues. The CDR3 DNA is TGTGCCAGCAGCGCCGTGACTCTCCACATATATTTT. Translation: CASSAVTLHIYF.

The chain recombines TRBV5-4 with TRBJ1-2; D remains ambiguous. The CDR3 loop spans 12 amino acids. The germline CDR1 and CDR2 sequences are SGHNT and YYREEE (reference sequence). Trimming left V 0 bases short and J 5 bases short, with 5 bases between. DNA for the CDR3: TGTGCCAGCAGCTTGGCCCGTTATGGCTACACCTTC. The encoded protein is CASSLARYGYTF.

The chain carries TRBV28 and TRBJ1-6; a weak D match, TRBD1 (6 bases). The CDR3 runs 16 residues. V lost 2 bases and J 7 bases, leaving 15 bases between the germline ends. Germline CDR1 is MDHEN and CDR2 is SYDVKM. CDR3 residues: CASSLIGQRINSPLHF. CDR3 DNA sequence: TGTGCCAGCAGTTTAATTGGACAGAGAATAAATTCACCCCTCCACTTT.

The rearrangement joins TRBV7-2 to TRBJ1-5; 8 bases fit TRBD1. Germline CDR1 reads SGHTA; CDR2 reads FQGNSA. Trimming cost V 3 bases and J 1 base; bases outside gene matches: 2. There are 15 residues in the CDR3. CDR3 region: CASSLGQASNQPQHF. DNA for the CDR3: TGTGCCAGCAGCTTGGGACAGGCAAGCAATCAGCCCCAGCATTTT.

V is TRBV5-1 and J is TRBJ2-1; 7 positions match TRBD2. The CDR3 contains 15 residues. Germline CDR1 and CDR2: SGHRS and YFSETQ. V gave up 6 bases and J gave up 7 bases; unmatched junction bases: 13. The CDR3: CASKDTGGGRNEQFF. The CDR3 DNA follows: TGCGCCAGCAAGGATACGGGAGGAGGTAGAAATGAGCAGTTCTTC.

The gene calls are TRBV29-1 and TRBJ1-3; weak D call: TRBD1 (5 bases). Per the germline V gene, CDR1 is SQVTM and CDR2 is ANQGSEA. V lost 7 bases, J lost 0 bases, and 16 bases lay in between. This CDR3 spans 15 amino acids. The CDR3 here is CSAQTDLSSGNTIYF. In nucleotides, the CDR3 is TGCAGCGCCCAGACAGATCTAAGCTCTGGAAACACCATATATTTT.

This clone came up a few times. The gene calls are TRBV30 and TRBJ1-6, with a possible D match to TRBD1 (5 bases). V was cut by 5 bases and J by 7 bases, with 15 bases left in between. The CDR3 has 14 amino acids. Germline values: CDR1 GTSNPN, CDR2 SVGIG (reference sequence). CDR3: CAWAIAGGNSPLHF. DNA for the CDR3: TGTGCCTGGGCGATCGCGGGGGGAAATTCACCCCTCCACTTT.

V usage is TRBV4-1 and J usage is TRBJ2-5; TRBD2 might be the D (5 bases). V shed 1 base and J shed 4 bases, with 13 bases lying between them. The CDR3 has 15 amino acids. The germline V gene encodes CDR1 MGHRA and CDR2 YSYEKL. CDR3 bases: TGCGCCAGCAGCCAAGTTGTTCTCGCGGGAGAGACCCAGTACTTC. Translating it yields CASSQVVLAGETQYF.

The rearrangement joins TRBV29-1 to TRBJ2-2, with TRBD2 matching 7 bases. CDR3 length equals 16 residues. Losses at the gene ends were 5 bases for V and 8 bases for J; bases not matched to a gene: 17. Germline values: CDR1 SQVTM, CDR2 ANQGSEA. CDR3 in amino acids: CSVRVSPGRRTGELFF. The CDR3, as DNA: TGCAGCGTTCGAGTCTCCCCCGGGAGGAGGACGGGGGAGCTGTTTTTT.

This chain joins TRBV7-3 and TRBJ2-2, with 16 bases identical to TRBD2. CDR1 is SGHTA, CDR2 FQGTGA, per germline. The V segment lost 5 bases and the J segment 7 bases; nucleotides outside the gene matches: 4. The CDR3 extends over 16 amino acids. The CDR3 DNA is TGTGCCAGCAGCCCCGGGACTAGCGGGAGGGTCGGGGAGCTGTTTTTT. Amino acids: CASSPGTSGRVGELFF.

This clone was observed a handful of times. CDR3 residues: CAWSIAGVLYEQYF. The DNA of the CDR3 is TGTGCCTGGAGTATTGCAGGGGTACTCTACGAGCAGTACTTC. This sequence joins TRBV30 and TRBJ2-7, with D tentatively TRBD1 (6 bases). CDR1 is GTSNPN and CDR2 is SVGIG in the germline V gene (reference sequence). V was shortened by 2 bases and J by 3 bases, with 14 bases between the two germline ends. The CDR3 contains 14 residues.

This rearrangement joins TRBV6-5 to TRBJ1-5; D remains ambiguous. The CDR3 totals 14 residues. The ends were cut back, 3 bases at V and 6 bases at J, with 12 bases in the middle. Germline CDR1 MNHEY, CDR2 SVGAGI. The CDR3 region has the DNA TGTGCCAGCAGTTATGGCCCAAGGAGTCAGCCCCAGCATTTT. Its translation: CASSYGPRSQPQHF.

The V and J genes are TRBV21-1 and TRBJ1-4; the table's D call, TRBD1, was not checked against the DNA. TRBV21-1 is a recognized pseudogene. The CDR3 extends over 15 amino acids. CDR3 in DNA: TGTGCCAGCAGCACTAAGACAGGTCCTAATGAAAAACTGTTTTTT. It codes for CASSTKTGPNEKLFF.

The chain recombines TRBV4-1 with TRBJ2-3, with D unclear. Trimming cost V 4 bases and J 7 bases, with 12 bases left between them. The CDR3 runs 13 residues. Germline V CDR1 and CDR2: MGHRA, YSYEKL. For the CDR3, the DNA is TGCGCCAGCAGCCGCCAAGTCGAGAATACGCAGTATTTT. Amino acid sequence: CASSRQVENTQYF.

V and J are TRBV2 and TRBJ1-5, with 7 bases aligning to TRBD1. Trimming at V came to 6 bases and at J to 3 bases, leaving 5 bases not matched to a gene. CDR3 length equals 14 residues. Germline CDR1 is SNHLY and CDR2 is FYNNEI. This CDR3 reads CASSPGQSNQPQHF. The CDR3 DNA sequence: TGTGCCAGCAGCCCGGGACAGTCCAATCAGCCCCAGCATTTT.

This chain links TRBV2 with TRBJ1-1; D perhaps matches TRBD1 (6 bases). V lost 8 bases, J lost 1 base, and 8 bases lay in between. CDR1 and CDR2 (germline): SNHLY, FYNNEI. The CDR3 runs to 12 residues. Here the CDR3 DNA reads TGTGCCAGCGGACAGCCGAACACTGAAGCTTTCTTT. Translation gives CASGQPNTEAFF.

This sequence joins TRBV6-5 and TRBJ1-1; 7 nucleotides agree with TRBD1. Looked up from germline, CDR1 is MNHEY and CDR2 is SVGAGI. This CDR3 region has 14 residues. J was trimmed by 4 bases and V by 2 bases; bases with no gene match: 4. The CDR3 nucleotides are TGTGCCAGCAGTTACCCAGAGGGGGCCACTGAAGCTTTCTTT. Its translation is CASSYPEGATEAFF.

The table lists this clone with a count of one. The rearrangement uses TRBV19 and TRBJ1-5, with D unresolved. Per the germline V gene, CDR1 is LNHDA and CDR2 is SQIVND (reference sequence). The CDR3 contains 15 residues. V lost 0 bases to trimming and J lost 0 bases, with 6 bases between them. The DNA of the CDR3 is TGTGCCAGTAGTATAGACTTAGCTAGCAATCAGCCCCAGCATTTT. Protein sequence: CASSIDLASNQPQHF.

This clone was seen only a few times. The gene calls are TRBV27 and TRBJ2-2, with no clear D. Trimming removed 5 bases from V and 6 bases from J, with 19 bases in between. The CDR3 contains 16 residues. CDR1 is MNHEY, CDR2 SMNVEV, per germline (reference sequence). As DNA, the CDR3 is TGTGCCAGCAGTCCGCCCTCCTCAGAATTGGCCGGGGAGCTGTTTTTT. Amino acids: CASSPPSSELAGELFF.

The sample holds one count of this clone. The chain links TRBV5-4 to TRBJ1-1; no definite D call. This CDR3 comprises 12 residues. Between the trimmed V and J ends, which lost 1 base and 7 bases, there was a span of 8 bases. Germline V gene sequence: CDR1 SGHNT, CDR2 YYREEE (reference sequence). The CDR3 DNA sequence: TGTGCCAGCAGCTTGTTGGGGAGTGAAGCTTTCTTT. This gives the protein CASSLLGSEAFF. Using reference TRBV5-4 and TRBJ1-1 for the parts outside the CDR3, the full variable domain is ETGVTQSPTHLIKTRGQQVTLRCSSQSGHNTVSWYQQALGQGPQFIFQYYREEENGRGNFPPRFSGLQFPNYSSELNVNALELDDSALYLCASSLLGSEAFFGQGTRLTVV.

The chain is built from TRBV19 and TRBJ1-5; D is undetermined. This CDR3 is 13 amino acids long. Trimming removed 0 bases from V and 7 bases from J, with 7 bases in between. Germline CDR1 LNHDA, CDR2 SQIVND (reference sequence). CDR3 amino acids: CASSIDLLQPQHF. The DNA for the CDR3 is TGTGCCAGTAGTATAGATCTTCTCCAGCCCCAGCATTTT.